This is a list of T cell receptor beta chains from one sample in a study of T cell responses to AZD1222 COVID-19 vaccine. Method: immunoSEQ multiplex PCR; TCRdb's copy keeps in-frame clones and lacks some. The profile shows under 85,000 clones, over 75% of them singletons. Sequencing used peripheral blood, obtained on day 0 of MenACWY control vaccination. These receptors were obtained from an adult in good health. Each CDR3 is given with its conserved first and last residue.

j_call v_call cdr3_aa
TRBJ1-5 TRBV5-6 CASSLGSGTPQNQPQHF
TRBJ1-5 TRBV9 CASSVGGQGVPQHF
TRBJ2-7 TRBV12-3/TRBV12-4 CASSFYGYHEQYF
TRBJ1-2 TRBV29-1 CSVEGGNRDGYTF
TRBJ1-2 TRBV11-3 CASSTQGNHYGYTF
TRBJ1-2 TRBV9 CASSVAWGGGGYTF
TRBJ2-2 TRBV29-1 CSVELNTGELFF
TRBJ1-2 TRBV24-1 CATSDKGQGRGYTF
TRBJ2-3 TRBV5-1 CASSVRFRTENTDTQYF
TRBJ2-5 TRBV7-9 CASSPTLAEETQYF
TRBJ1-5 TRBV2 CASSEALRDGQPQHF
TRBJ1-4 TRBV3-1/TRBV3-2 CASTGGQNEKLFF
TRBJ2-5 TRBV18 CASSPPGQGETQYF
TRBJ2-5 TRBV9 CASSVQAGGQETQYF
TRBJ2-2 TRBV2 CASSPHRGVTGELFF
TRBJ2-3 TRBV30 CAWSDRGWDTQYF
TRBJ2-2 TRBV2 CASSVQGGFIGELFF
TRBJ1-1 TRBV4-2 CASSQEWGLNTEAFF
TRBJ1-6 TRBV2 CASKRLTGTPLHF
TRBJ2-7 TRBV11-2 CASSLTTGASYEQYF
TRBJ1-1 TRBV9 CASSRSSTEAFF
TRBJ2-1 TRBV9 CASSVGQGSSYNEQFF
TRBJ1-2 TRBV19 CASSLDTNGYTF
TRBJ1-2 TRBV7-3 CASSSGQGTDGYTF
TRBJ1-2 TRBV6-6 CASGGTSGYGYTF
TRBJ1-1 TRBV5-4 CASSLNGDMNTEAFF
TRBJ1-1 TRBV29-1 CSVAETGTILKRAFF
TRBJ1-2 TRBV3-1/TRBV3-2 CASSQRTAYGYTF
TRBJ1-2 TRBV24-1 CATSDPSLRGGGYTF
TRBJ2-2 TRBV2 CASSGGLGENTGELFF
TRBJ1-1 TRBV12-5 CASGPDSRRTEAFF
TRBJ2-3 TRBV3-1/TRBV3-2 CASSHRLAADTQYF
TRBJ2-1 TRBV20-1 CSASSGHNNEQFF
TRBJ2-7 TRBV10-1 CASRGPRRSLTHEQYF
TRBJ1-2 TRBV7-9 CASSPVVGTANGYTF
TRBJ2-5 TRBV10-3 CAISESGGLQETQYF
TRBJ1-5 TRBV19 CASTNGQGGNQPQHF
TRBJ1-2 TRBV2 CASSEVGVGGYTF
TRBJ1-4 TRBV7-2 CASSFDRWKNEKLFF
TRBJ2-3 TRBV7-2 CASSLGWGETDTQYF
TRBJ1-4 TRBV7-2 CASSLGQGLGKLFF
TRBJ2-7 TRBV24-1 CATSRGTSYEQYF